The 14 T cell receptor beta chains below were found in one sample sequenced in a study of shared clonotypes between healthy human individuals. Generated by immunoSEQ multiplex PCR, the TCRdb table keeps only in-frame clones and is missing some. The sample shows 2 million or so clones, 85% to 95% of them seen only once. CD45RO-negative, CCR7-positively selected cells formed the naive CD8 fraction, excluding terminally differentiated effector memory CD45RA+ cells. Sequencing input: naive CD8+ T cells sorted from blood. Receptors originate from a man between 18 and 29 years old in good health.

This sequence joins TRBV2 and TRBJ2-5; a weak D match, TRBD2 (6 bases). The CDR3 runs 14 residues. Looked up from germline, CDR1 is SNHLY and CDR2 is FYNNEI. Trimming took off 6 bases at V and 5 bases at J, with 16 bases between the two ends. CDR3 sequence (DNA): TGTGCCAGCAGGAACCCGGGAGCCCGGGAGACCCAGTACTTC. This gives the protein CASRNPGARETQYF.

CDR3 coding DNA: TGTGCCAGCAGCCACAACATTTGGCCTTCTTATGGCTACACCTTC. Translated: CASSHNIWPSYGYTF. V gene TRBV27 combines with J gene TRBJ1-2; no definite D call. Germline CDR1 MNHEY, CDR2 SMNVEV (reference sequence). The CDR3 length is 15 residues. Trimming removed 6 bases from V and 5 bases from J, with 19 bases in between.

About this clone itself: The sample holds other DNA sequences that translate to the same CDR3. This chain connects TRBV6-5 to TRBJ1-1; D gene ambiguous. The CDR3 totals 15 residues. Germline V gene lookup returns CDR1 MNHEY and CDR2 SVGAGI. Between the trimmed V and J ends, which lost 3 bases and 11 bases, there was a span of 22 bases. The CDR3 reads CASSYYGEGQQLAFF. The CDR3 DNA sequence: TGTGCCAGCAGTTATTACGGAGAAGGCCAGCAATTGGCTTTCTTT.

CDR3 protein: CASSPGRGDFSYEQYF. In nucleotides, the CDR3 is TGTGCCAGCAGCCCGGGGAGGGGGGACTTCTCCTACGAGCAGTACTTC. The rearrangement joins TRBV27 to TRBJ2-7; TRBD2 might be the D (7 bases). The ends were cut back, 6 bases at V and 0 bases at J, with 18 bases in the middle. The germline CDR1 and CDR2 sequences are MNHEY and SMNVEV (reference sequence). The CDR3 runs to 16 residues.

This clone has just one count. For the CDR3, the DNA is TGTGCCAGCCGGGGGGAGCTAGCGGGAGCTTACGAGCAGTACTTC. Protein product: CASRGELAGAYEQYF. The genes are TRBV5-6 and TRBJ2-7, with 10 bases aligning to TRBD2. CDR1 and CDR2 (germline): SGHDT, YYEEEE. Germline trimming cut 7 bases from V and 4 bases from J; bases unmatched to any gene: 11. The CDR3 loop spans 15 amino acids. The entire variable domain, with the rest obtained from reference TRBV5-6 and TRBJ2-7, is as follows: DAGVTQSPTHLIKTRGQQVTLRCSPKSGHDTVSWYQQALGQGPQFIFQYYEEEERQRGNFPDRFSGHQFPNYSSELNVNALLLGDSALYLCASRGELAGAYEQYFGPGTRLTVT.

V and J are TRBV23-1 and TRBJ2-7, with 9 bases aligning to TRBD1. TRBV23-1 is treated as an ORF (open reading frame) with a function not yet certain. The CDR3 is made up of 12 amino acids. V lost 3 bases and J lost 12; bases outside the gene matches: 6. The CDR3 reads CASSQAPGQGYF. The DNA for the CDR3 is TGCGCCAGCAGTCAGGCACCGGGACAGGGGTACTTC.

This rearrangement joins TRBV11-3 to TRBJ2-5; perhaps TRBD2 as D (5 bases). Germline V CDR1 and CDR2: SGHNT, YENEEA. Deletions cut 1 base from V and 0 bases from J, with 9 bases between. The CDR3 has 15 amino acids. CDR3 region: CASSLGGADQETQYF. As DNA, the CDR3 is TGTGCCAGCAGCTTAGGGGGAGCGGACCAAGAGACCCAGTACTTC.

This clone has a handful of counts. The chain combines TRBV7-2 with TRBJ1-1, with 7 nucleotides matching TRBD1. The CDR3 runs 12 residues. Germline CDR1 is SGHTA and CDR2 is FQGNSA. After removal of 7 bases from V and 11 bases from J, the junction contained 10 bases not matched to a gene. The CDR3 region has the DNA TGTGCCAGCACCATACCTCAGGGGGAGGCTTTCTTT. Translating it yields CASTIPQGEAFF.

Points on this clone: Distinct nucleotide sequences in the sample also encode this CDR3. Here the CDR3 DNA reads TGTGCCAGCAGCGTAGGGAGCGGGGCCTACAATGAGCAGTTCTTC. It is translated as CASSVGSGAYNEQFF. This chain links TRBV9 with TRBJ2-1, with 7 bases that match TRBD2. CDR3 size: 15 residues. V gave up 0 bases and J gave up 2 bases; unmatched junction bases: 2. Germline values: CDR1 SGDLS, CDR2 YYNGEE.

The chain recombines TRBV4-1 with TRBJ2-2; TRBD2 agrees at 7 bases. CDR3 length: 15 residues. The germline V gene encodes CDR1 MGHRA and CDR2 YSYEKL. The trim removed 1 base at V and 6 bases at J, leaving 5 bases unmatched. The CDR3 nucleotides are TGCGCCAGCAGCCAAGCGACTAGCCTCGCCGGGGAGCTGTTTTTT. This sequence encodes CASSQATSLAGELFF.

This clone occurred once. The chain recombines TRBV4-3 with TRBJ2-7; the match to TRBD2 covers 10 bases. Germline loops: CDR1 LGHNA, CDR2 YSLEER. CDR3 size: 16 residues. Germline trimming cut 2 bases from V and 3 bases from J; bases unmatched to any gene: 7. The CDR3 spells CASSQQPSGGLYEQYF. As DNA, the CDR3 is TGCGCCAGCAGCCAACAACCTAGCGGGGGACTCTACGAGCAGTACTTC.

The chain carries TRBV28 and TRBJ1-5; D gene uncertain. This CDR3 is 14 amino acids long. Trimming removed 7 bases at V and 0 bases at J, with 10 bases between. CDR1 MDHEN and CDR2 SYDVKM come from the germline V gene. DNA for the CDR3: TGTGCCAGCACTTTCATCTATAGCAATCAGCCCCAGCATTTT. Translating it yields CASTFIYSNQPQHF.

This chain joins TRBV7-9 and TRBJ2-7, with 14 bases matching TRBD2. The CDR3 extends over 15 amino acids. Germline CDR1 reads SEHNR; CDR2 reads FQNEAQ (reference sequence). Trimming took 5 bases from V and 7 from J; bases not matched to a gene: 7. The CDR3 sequence is CASSAGTSGSGEQYF. The CDR3 coding sequence is TGTGCCAGCAGCGCCGGGACTAGCGGGAGTGGGGAGCAGTACTTC.

The chain joins TRBV13 to TRBJ2-3, with 14 positions matching TRBD2. CDR1 is PRHDT, CDR2 FYEKMQ, per germline (reference sequence). The CDR3 totals 19 residues. J gave up 2 bases and V 4 bases, and 11 bases lay outside the gene matches. CDR3 residues: CASSSPTGTSGSATDTQYF. The CDR3 region has the DNA TGTGCCAGCAGCTCCCCTACTGGGACTAGCGGGAGTGCCACAGATACGCAGTATTTT.